The present T cell receptor beta chain was sequenced within a study of cytomegalovirus exposure and HLA in healthy donors. Study-wide results and caveats: Common viral pathogens were later found to be apparently linked to several of the most significant clusters.

Notes on this clone: The antigen is undetermined.

CDR1 and CDR2 (germline): SGHTA, FQGTGA. The V and J ends lost 5 bases and 6 bases respectively, with 11 bases between them. The CDR3 length is 13 residues. PCR involved 60 Vbeta and 13 Jbeta primers. This table comes from immunoSEQ multiplex PCR, and its TCRdb copy is limited to in-frame clones, with some not included. Seen here are around 300,000 clones, 65% to 85% observed once, and the top ten hold around 2.3%. This clonotype was sampled from a female donor in good health and CMV-seronegative. The sample was PBMCs. J is TRBJ2-1 and V is TRBV7-3; possible D gene TRBD2, 6 bases. The CDR3 sequence: CASSQTGVNEQFF. CDR3 in DNA: TGTGCCAGCAGCCAAACGGGGGTCAATGAGCAGTTCTTC.